This T cell receptor (beta chain) was sequenced for a study of T cell responses to AZD1222 COVID-19 vaccine. Overall study findings and caveats: Baseline seropositivity occurred in only a handful of AZD1222 recipients. Per reports, nearly half of all spike-specific TCRs target regions that are unmutated in variants. Two AZD1222 administrations were followed by greater Spike-specific TCR breadth and depth.

Points on this clone: Its antigen is not known.

The CDR3 loop spans 14 amino acids. The germline CDR1 and CDR2 sequences are MNHEY and SVGEGT. Deletions cut 3 bases from V and 5 bases from J, with 11 bases between. TCRdb's copy holds only in-frame clones and misses some; the assay was immunoSEQ multiplex PCR. The repertoire has around 180,000 clones, 94% of them found once; the top ten carry 7.5% to 10%. The TCR was taken from an adult in good health. This chain links TRBV6-2 or TRBV6-3 with TRBJ2-1; tentatively, D is TRBD1 or TRBD2 (5 bases each). The specimen was peripheral blood, collected on day 0 of AZD1222 vaccination. The CDR3 bases are TGTGCCAGCAGTTATCCGGGGCGGGACAATGAGCAGTTCTTC. This sequence encodes CASSYPGRDNEQFF.